Each of the 28 T cell receptor beta chains below was sequenced from the same sample in a study of CD8+ T cells in alopecia areata. Treatment defined: oral pan-JAK inhibitor, 5-10 mg twice daily. Sequencing used cDNA as its template, made by extracting RNA and reverse transcribing it. This table comes from immunoSEQ multiplex PCR, and its TCRdb copy is limited to in-frame clones, with some not included. The sample records a few hundred thousand clones, around two fifths being singletons. The specimen was CD4+ T cells sorted from blood, collected at approximately week 31, from a patient treated with tofacitinib. These TCRs come from a human donor with alopecia areata.

The chain has TRBV28 and TRBJ2-3, with no clear D. Trimming shortened V by 2 bases and J by 6 bases, and 0 bases separated the two germline ends. Germline CDR1 MDHEN, CDR2 SYDVKM. The CDR3 length is 10 residues. The CDR3 loop reads CASSLDTQYF. The CDR3 coding sequence is TGTGCCAGCAGTTTAGATACGCAGTATTTT.

Comment on this clone: The junction differs from germline at one of its ends, possibly a read error. V and J are TRBV4-1 and TRBJ2-7; D unresolved. The CDR3 has 12 residues. Germline CDR1 reads MGHRA; CDR2 reads YSYEKL. CDR3 amino acids: CASSQGFGEQYF. In nucleotides, the CDR3 is TGTGCCAGCAGCCAAGGGTTCGGCGAGCAGTACTTC.

J is TRBJ2-5 and V is TRBV14; TRBD1 matches at 7 bases. The germline V gene encodes CDR1 SGHDN and CDR2 FVKESK. The CDR3 is made up of 15 amino acids. Trimming cost V 0 bases and J 5 bases; bases outside gene matches: 6. The CDR3: CASSQDWGQTETQYF. The DNA for the CDR3 is TGTGCCAGCAGCCAAGATTGGGGACAGACGGAGACCCAGTACTTC.

The chain uses TRBV9 and TRBJ1-4, with D unclear. The CDR3 totals 16 residues. V was shortened by 2 bases and J by 0 bases, with 11 bases between the two germline ends. Germline V gene sequence: CDR1 SGDLS, CDR2 YYNGEE. CDR3 loop: CASSVEGRPTNEKLFF. The DNA of the CDR3 is TGTGCCAGCAGCGTGGAAGGACGCCCAACTAATGAAAAACTGTTTTTT. The variable domain in full, completed from reference TRBV9 and TRBJ1-4, reads DSGVTQTPKHLITATGQRVTLRCSPRSGDLSVYWYQQSLDQGLQFLIQYYNGEERAKGNILERFSAQQFPDLHSELNLSSLELGDSALYFCASSVEGRPTNEKLFFGSGTQLSVL.

V is TRBV9 and J is TRBJ2-7; possibly TRBD1 for D (5 bases). CDR3 length: 15 amino acids. Germline CDR1 reads SGDLS; CDR2 reads YYNGEE. Trimming cost V 0 bases and J 4 bases, with 14 bases left between them. The DNA of the CDR3 is TGTGCCAGCAGCGTAGACGGGTTGGCAGGGTACGAGCAGTACTTC. This gives the protein CASSVDGLAGYEQYF.

This chain links TRBV29-1 with TRBJ2-7, with D hard to call. This CDR3 region has 13 residues. Trimming removed 6 bases from V and 8 bases from J, with 20 bases in between. Germline V gene lookup returns CDR1 SQVTM and CDR2 ANQGSEA. Here the CDR3 reads CSVAGRTGTQQYF. CDR3 nucleotides: TGCAGCGTGGCTGGCCGGACGGGTACCCAGCAGTACTTC.

This sequence joins TRBV7-9 and TRBJ2-5; the D gene is possibly TRBD1 (5 bases). The V gene lost 2 bases and the J gene lost 5 bases, with 12 bases spanning the gap. Germline V gene lookup returns CDR1 SEHNR and CDR2 FQNEAQ (reference sequence). CDR3 length equals 14 residues. The CDR3 sequence is CASSLTQGWETQYF. In DNA, the CDR3 is TGTGCCAGCAGCTTAACCCAGGGATGGGAGACCCAGTACTTC.

Notes on this clone: In the same sample, other DNA sequences code for this CDR3. The chain couples TRBV28 to TRBJ2-7; D unclear. The V and J ends lost 3 bases and 3 bases respectively, with 3 bases between them. The CDR3 sequence is 11 residues long. CDR1 is MDHEN and CDR2 is SYDVKM in the germline V gene. CDR3 protein: CASSLGYEQYF. The CDR3 DNA reads TGTGCCAGCAGTTTGGGCTACGAGCAGTACTTC.

This clone has more than one count but fewer than ten. The same CDR3 also results from other DNA sequences found in this sample. This chain uses TRBV7-2 with TRBJ1-1; no clear D gene. The CDR3 runs 12 residues. Trimming pared 2 bases from V and 4 bases from J, leaving 5 bases between. CDR1 is SGHTA, CDR2 FQGNSA, per germline. This CDR3 reads CASSLLGTEAFF. The CDR3 nucleotides are TGTGCCAGCAGCTTATTGGGCACTGAAGCTTTCTTT.

The chain combines TRBV6-1 with TRBJ2-7; the D gene could be TRBD1 or TRBD2 (5 bases each). This CDR3 has 15 amino acids. Trimming shortened V by 2 bases and J by 3 bases, and 14 bases separated the two germline ends. Germline-derived CDR1 and CDR2 are MNHNS and SASEGT. CDR3 nucleotides: TGTGCCAGCAGTGAACTCGGGACGGCACTCTACGAGCAGTACTTC. It codes for CASSELGTALYEQYF.

The rearrangement links TRBV13 to TRBJ2-3; tentatively, D is TRBD2 (5 bases). Germline values: CDR1 PRHDT, CDR2 FYEKMQ (reference sequence). V was pared by 3 bases and J by 3 bases, with 10 bases between. The CDR3 spans 14 residues. Here the CDR3 DNA reads TGTGCCAGCAGCTTCAGTCTAGCTACAGATACGCAGTATTTT. Translating gives CASSFSLATDTQYF.

Here the CDR3 reads CAWRGQGEGTEAFF. The CDR3 nucleotides are TGTGCCTGGAGGGGACAGGGGGAGGGCACTGAAGCTTTCTTT. V usage is TRBV30 and J usage is TRBJ1-1; 11 positions agree with TRBD1. CDR1 and CDR2 from the germline V gene are GTSNPN and SVGIG (reference sequence). The CDR3 contains 14 residues. Trimming removed 3 bases from V and 4 bases from J; junction bases left unmatched: 4.

A remark on this clone: The sample holds other DNA sequences that translate to the same CDR3. The chain joins TRBV2 to TRBJ2-7, with D possibly TRBD1 on 5 matching bases. The V end lost 2 bases, the J end lost 2 bases, and 10 bases lay between the germline ends. Germline CDR1 SNHLY, CDR2 FYNNEI. This CDR3 comprises 14 residues. CDR3 loop: CASSEQGITYEQYF. CDR3 coding DNA: TGTGCCAGCAGTGAACAGGGTATCACCTACGAGCAGTACTTC.

This rearrangement joins TRBV9 to TRBJ1-2; the D is unclear. The CDR3 runs 14 residues. Germline lookup yields CDR1 SGDLS and CDR2 YYNGEE. V was shortened by 6 bases and J by 8 bases, with 20 bases between the two germline ends. This CDR3 reads CASTSLYTRGGYTF. CDR3 nucleotides: TGTGCCAGCACCTCCCTTTATACCCGGGGAGGCTACACCTTC.

The rearrangement uses TRBV29-1 and TRBJ2-2, with D perhaps TRBD1 or TRBD2 (6 bases each). V lost 5 bases to trimming and J lost 12 bases, with 16 bases between them. The germline V gene encodes CDR1 SQVTM and CDR2 ANQGSEA. This CDR3 is 12 amino acids long. CDR3 bases: TGCAGCGTTCGAAAGGGGGGAACTCAGCTGTTTTTT. Translating gives CSVRKGGTQLFF.

In its sample, this clone was seen once. Additional DNA sequences in this sample encode the identical CDR3. The chain employs TRBV4-2 and TRBJ2-5, with TRBD1 as a possible D gene (7 bases). CDR1 and CDR2 (germline): LGHNA, YNFKEQ. V was shortened by 1 base and J by 5 bases, with 11 bases between the two germline ends. This CDR3 spans 14 amino acids. The CDR3 region is CASSQAGGKETQYF. CDR3 coding DNA: TGTGCCAGCAGCCAAGCAGGGGGGAAGGAGACCCAGTACTTC.

This chain joins TRBV9 and TRBJ2-1; a weak D match, TRBD2 (5 bases). V was pared by 0 bases and J by 4 bases, with 5 bases between. The CDR3 totals 13 residues. Germline CDR1 is SGDLS and CDR2 is YYNGEE. DNA for the CDR3: TGTGCCAGCAGCGTAGGGGAGTACAATGAGCAGTTCTTC. Encoded protein: CASSVGEYNEQFF.

This clone has only a few counts. V is TRBV5-1 and J is TRBJ1-2; possible D gene TRBD1, 6 bases. The CDR3 is 14 residues long. Trimming took 1 base from V and 8 from J, leaving 15 bases between them. Per the germline V gene, CDR1 is SGHRS and CDR2 is YFSETQ. The CDR3 bases are TGCGCCAGCAGCTTGACAGGGATGGAAGGAGGCTACACCTTC. Encoded protein: CASSLTGMEGGYTF.

V gene TRBV12-5 combines with J gene TRBJ1-1; 11 positions agree with TRBD1. CDR3 length: 13 residues. Germline lookup yields CDR1 LGHNT and CDR2 FRNRAP. V was clipped by 11 bases and J by 1 base; unmatched bases: 3. The CDR3 loop is CAWDRGTNTEAFF. CDR3 in DNA: TGTGCTTGGGACAGGGGGACGAACACTGAAGCTTTCTTT.

The chain recombines TRBV14 with TRBJ1-1; D gene unclear. This CDR3 is 14 amino acids long. Germline V gene sequence: CDR1 SGHDN, CDR2 FVKESK. Deletions cut 2 bases from V and 4 bases from J, with 11 bases between. CDR3: CASSQHLAGTEAFF. The CDR3 nucleotides read TGTGCCAGCAGCCAACATCTAGCGGGCACTGAAGCTTTCTTT.

The chain recombines TRBV10-3 with TRBJ1-2; D uncertain. The V end was cut by 0 bases, the J end by 5 bases, with 7 bases between. CDR1 and CDR2 from the germline V gene are ENHRY and SYGVKD. The CDR3 contains 13 residues. For the CDR3, the DNA is TGTGCCATCAGTGAGTCGAGTGGTTATGGCTACACCTTC. Translation: CAISESSGYGYTF.

The chain is built from TRBV29-1 and TRBJ2-7, with D perhaps matching TRBD1 (5 bases). Germline V gene lookup returns CDR1 SQVTM and CDR2 ANQGSEA. This CDR3 has 14 residues. V lost 4 bases, J lost 2 bases, and 15 bases lay in between. The DNA for the CDR3 is TGCAGCGTTGGGTTGGGGCTCCCCCCCTACGAGCAGTACTTC. Its translation is CSVGLGLPPYEQYF.

V gene TRBV6-5 combines with J gene TRBJ2-3, with TRBD2 matching over 7 bases. From germline, CDR1 is MNHEY and CDR2 SVGAGI. V was clipped by 6 bases and J by 5 bases; unmatched bases: 11. There are 15 residues in the CDR3. The CDR3 here is CASSGSGLGEDTQYF. CDR3 coding DNA: TGTGCCAGCAGCGGTAGCGGGTTGGGGGAAGATACGCAGTATTTT.

The chain has TRBV7-9 and TRBJ2-1; 13 nucleotides agree with TRBD2. Trimming removed 5 bases from V and 15 bases from J; junction bases left unmatched: 19. Germline V gene lookup returns CDR1 SEHNR and CDR2 FQNEAQ (reference sequence). CDR3 size: 17 residues. In DNA form, the CDR3 reads TGTGCCAGCAGCATCACTAGCGGGAGGGCCTCGAGTCTAGTTTGGTTCTTC. This gives the protein CASSITSGRASSLVWFF.

The chain employs TRBV6-5 and TRBJ1-1, with 11 bases fitting TRBD1. CDR3 length equals 13 residues. Germline V gives CDR1 MNHEY, CDR2 SVGAGI. The ends lost 6 bases at V and 10 bases at J; junction bases unmatched: 7. In nucleotides, the CDR3 is TGTGCCAGCAGCCCGGACAGGGGGCAGGGAGCTTTCTTT. Its translation: CASSPDRGQGAFF.

This clone was seen more than once but under ten times. V and J are TRBV7-3 and TRBJ2-2, with D possibly being TRBD1 (6 bases). The CDR3 runs to 14 residues. Germline V lookup: CDR1 SGHTA, CDR2 FQGTGA. The germline V and J ends were trimmed by 0 bases and 4 bases, with 6 bases remaining between them. This CDR3 is CASSLTGATGELFF. The CDR3 region has the DNA TGTGCCAGCAGCTTAACGGGGGCCACCGGGGAGCTGTTTTTT.

The V and J genes are TRBV9 and TRBJ2-1; 9 bases fit TRBD1. This CDR3 is 15 amino acids long. V lost 3 bases and J lost 6; bases outside the gene matches: 7. Germline V lookup: CDR1 SGDLS, CDR2 YYNGEE. CDR3 sequence reads: CASSDGRDRVNEQFF. The CDR3 DNA follows: TGTGCCAGCAGCGACGGTAGGGACAGGGTCAATGAGCAGTTCTTC.

This chain uses TRBV6-5 with TRBJ1-5; no clear D. V lost 7 bases and J 0 bases, leaving 13 bases between the germline ends. There are 15 residues in the CDR3. Germline V lookup: CDR1 MNHEY, CDR2 SVGAGI. For the CDR3, the DNA is TGTGCCAGCAACCCCGGACTGACTAGCAATCAGCCCCAGCATTTT. It translates to CASNPGLTSNQPQHF.